The 18 T cell receptor beta chains below all came from one sample that was sequenced in a study of T cell responses to AZD1222 COVID-19 vaccine (dated by TCRdb to about 2021). The time point label here, explained by the study, means: baseline before first vaccination. The library was generated by the immunoSEQ multiplex PCR assay. TCRdb limited this immuneACCESS table to in-frame rearrangements with V and J called. A share of clones is missing; checked studies link under half to unresolved V genes, and the rest is unexplained. In this sample the table shows some 140,000 clones, about four fifths of which occur a single time. The top ten hold about 4% of the sample. Here the sequenced sample was peripheral blood, taken on day 0 of AZD1222 vaccination. Receptor source: an adult in good health.

This clone showed up just a few times. This chain uses TRBV7-2 with TRBJ1-1, with a tentative D call TRBD1 (6 bases). The CDR3 extends over 16 amino acids. The ends were cut back, 1 base at V and 6 bases at J, with 18 bases in the middle. Germline V gene sequence: CDR1 SGHTA, CDR2 FQGNSA. As DNA, the CDR3 is TGTGCCAGCAGCTTAGTGGTGGGTAGGGGGGACCCTGAAGCTTTCTTT. Protein product: CASSLVVGRGDPEAFF. Complete variable domain (other parts from reference TRBV7-2 and TRBJ1-1): GAGVSQSPSNKVTEKGKDVELRCDPISGHTALYWYRQSLGQGLEFLIYFQGNSAPDKSGLPSDRFSAERTGGSVSTLTIQRTQQEDSAVYLCASSLVVGRGDPEAFFGQGTRLTVV.

CDR3 nucleotides: TGTGCCAGCAGCCCCTGGCAGAGTTTGAACACTGAAGCTTTCTTT. It is translated as CASSPWQSLNTEAFF. The chain combines TRBV27 with TRBJ1-1; D is uncertain. V was clipped by 6 bases and J by 0 bases, with 14 bases between them. The germline V gene encodes CDR1 MNHEY and CDR2 SMNVEV (reference sequence). The CDR3 spans 15 residues.

This clone was counted a few times. The CDR3 region is CASSPPHAESYEQYF. In nucleotides, the CDR3 is TGTGCCAGCTCACCACCTCATGCCGAATCCTACGAGCAGTACTTC. This chain links TRBV18 with TRBJ2-7; no clear D. The CDR3 runs 15 residues. From germline, CDR1 is KGHSH and CDR2 LQKENI. V was cut by 0 bases and J by 1 base, with 10 bases left in between.

The chain recombines TRBV11-2 with TRBJ2-1, with D possibly called TRBD1 or TRBD2 (5 bases each). V lost 1 base and J lost 10, with 17 bases in between. The CDR3 runs to 15 residues. Germline assignment: CDR1 SGHAT and CDR2 FQNNGV. CDR3 sequence (DNA): TGTGCCAGCAGCTTAGGGCCTGGGACCGATCGGGAGCAGTTCTTC. It encodes CASSLGPGTDREQFF.

The chain combines TRBV12-3 or TRBV12-4 with TRBJ1-2, with D perhaps TRBD1 (6 bases). V lost 1 base, J lost 8 bases, and 8 bases lay in between. The CDR3 contains 12 residues. The CDR3 DNA reads TGTGCCAGCAGTTTAGGGGGGCTCGGCTACACCTTC. Its protein is CASSLGGLGYTF.

V gene TRBV5-1 combines with J gene TRBJ1-1; D is unclear. This CDR3 has 14 amino acids. Germline-derived CDR1 and CDR2 are SGHRS and YFSETQ. Trimming pared 1 base from V and 1 base from J, leaving 8 bases between. Here the CDR3 reads CASSLSGKNTEAFF. The DNA for the CDR3 is TGCGCCAGCAGCTTGTCTGGAAAGAACACTGAAGCTTTCTTT. Using reference TRBV5-1 and TRBJ1-1 for the parts outside the CDR3, the full variable domain is KAGVTQTPRYLIKTRGQQVTLSCSPISGHRSVSWYQQTPGQGLQFLFEYFSETQRNKGNFPGRFSGRQFSNSRSEMNVSTLELGDSALYLCASSLSGKNTEAFFGQGTRLTVV.

V and J are TRBV28 and TRBJ1-4; no definite D call. The CDR3 spans 14 residues. CDR1 MDHEN and CDR2 SYDVKM come from the germline V gene. Trimming stripped 7 bases from V and 4 bases from J, with 13 bases between. This CDR3 is CASTAHQLNEKLFF. For the CDR3, the DNA is TGTGCCAGCACCGCACACCAGCTTAATGAAAAACTGTTTTTT.

The CDR3 protein is CASSVRDITRSGNTIYF. CDR3 bases: TGTGCCAGCAGCGTTAGGGACATCACTCGCTCTGGAAACACCATATATTTT. The rearrangement joins TRBV9 to TRBJ1-3, with a tentative D call TRBD1 (6 bases). The CDR3 extends over 17 amino acids. V was pared by 2 bases and J by 0 bases, with 15 bases between. The germline V gene has CDR1 SGDLS and CDR2 YYNGEE.

The gene calls are TRBV6-1 and TRBJ2-7; D gene ambiguous. Trimming removed 2 bases from V and 2 bases from J, with 4 bases in between. The length of the CDR3 is 12 residues. The germline gives CDR1 MNHNS, CDR2 SASEGT. The CDR3 reads CASSEPAYEQYF. CDR3 nucleotides: TGTGCCAGCAGTGAACCCGCCTACGAGCAGTACTTC.

V is TRBV28 and J is TRBJ1-1; TRBD1 aligns across 8 bases. CDR1 and CDR2 (germline): MDHEN, SYDVKM. The CDR3 length is 14 residues. Trimming took 5 bases from V and 4 from J; bases not matched to a gene: 6. The CDR3 region is CASSLQGVGTEAFF. The CDR3 DNA reads TGTGCCAGCAGTCTACAGGGGGTTGGCACTGAAGCTTTCTTT.

V and J are TRBV28 and TRBJ1-5; the match to TRBD1 covers 7 bases. The CDR3 has 18 residues. The germline gives CDR1 MDHEN, CDR2 SYDVKM. J gave up 0 bases and V 2 bases, and 10 bases lay outside the gene matches. The CDR3 bases are TGTGCCAGCAGTTTAAAGGGGGCCACCTCTCATAGCAATCAGCCCCAGCATTTT. It specifies CASSLKGATSHSNQPQHF.

The chain uses TRBV5-5 and TRBJ1-5; 7 nucleotides align to TRBD1. Germline V gene sequence: CDR1 SGHKS, CDR2 YYEKEE (reference sequence). The CDR3 is 15 residues long. Trimming cost V 1 base and J 3 bases; bases outside gene matches: 4. CDR3 protein: CASSLLQGNNQPQHF. The CDR3 DNA follows: TGTGCCAGCAGCTTGTTACAGGGGAACAATCAGCCCCAGCATTTT.

This clone was found a few times. The chain carries TRBV7-3 and TRBJ1-2; D uncertain. CDR3 length equals 15 residues. The germline V gene has CDR1 SGHTA and CDR2 FQGTGA. Trimming left V 2 bases short and J 0 bases short, with 10 bases between. CDR3 sequence: CASSLLVGSNYGYTF. CDR3 DNA sequence: TGTGCCAGCAGCTTACTAGTGGGATCTAACTATGGCTACACCTTC.

The J gene is TRBJ1-2, the V gene TRBV19; D perhaps matches TRBD1 (5 bases). CDR3 size: 11 residues. Germline values: CDR1 LNHDA, CDR2 SQIVND (reference sequence). V shed 8 bases and J shed 10 bases, with 14 bases lying between them. CDR3 amino acids: CASAFGADYTF. CDR3 in DNA: TGTGCCAGTGCCTTTGGGGCAGACTACACCTTC.

The chain recombines TRBV7-2 with TRBJ1-5, with TRBD1 matching 7 bases. The CDR3 sequence is 16 residues long. The J segment lost 7 bases and the V segment lost 5 bases, leaving 14 bases of the junction unmatched. Germline lookup yields CDR1 SGHTA and CDR2 FQGNSA. Here the CDR3 DNA reads TGTGCCAGCAGCCTAGGACAGGCACCAGCCCGGCAGCCCCAGCATTTT. Protein sequence: CASSLGQAPARQPQHF. Drawing the rest from reference TRBV7-2 and TRBJ1-5, the complete variable domain is GAGVSQSPSNKVTEKGKDVELRCDPISGHTALYWYRQSLGQGLEFLIYFQGNSAPDKSGLPSDRFSAERTGGSVSTLTIQRTQQEDSAVYLCASSLGQAPARQPQHFGDGTRLSIL.

The sample holds one count of this clone. V usage is TRBV5-4 and J usage is TRBJ1-1; 7 bases are a match to TRBD1. Germline trimming cut 10 bases from V and 0 bases from J; bases unmatched to any gene: 9. The CDR3 has 14 residues. The germline CDR1 and CDR2 sequences are SGHNT and YYREEE (reference sequence). CDR3 in DNA: TGTGCCTTCAGCCGACAGGGCATGAACACTGAAGCTTTCTTT. It translates to CAFSRQGMNTEAFF.

The genes are TRBV10-3 and TRBJ1-2; D ambiguous. This CDR3 region has 12 residues. Trimming removed 3 bases from V and 6 bases from J, with 8 bases in between. CDR1 and CDR2 (germline): ENHRY, SYGVKD. CDR3 sequence reads: CAISEGRDGYTF. The CDR3 DNA reads as TGTGCCATCAGTGAAGGAAGAGATGGCTACACCTTC.

The chain carries TRBV28 and TRBJ1-1; no firm D call. This CDR3 region has 17 residues. Germline CDR1 is MDHEN and CDR2 is SYDVKM. V shed 2 bases and J shed 0 bases, with 16 bases lying between them. The CDR3, as DNA: TGTGCCAGCAGTTTAGGGCGAAGGTCTAGTGTGAACACTGAAGCTTTCTTT. Amino acids: CASSLGRRSSVNTEAFF.